Below, one TCR beta chain is given with its context. Its cognate antigen is unknown. Looked up from germline, CDR1 is SGHNT and CDR2 is YYREEE (reference sequence). CDR3 size: 15 residues. V shed 1 base and J shed 2 bases, with 12 bases lying between them. The data originate from a study of cytomegalovirus exposure and HLA in healthy donors. Study overall: Earlier, almost 120 million unique TCR beta sequences were recovered from roughly 180 million T cells by an analysis.

General study results and limits: Most likely, a cluster of highly shared sequence variants arose as a sequencing artifact. Earlier analysis yielded a pattern in which most TCR beta V segments were productive about 90% or about 30% of the time. Most CMV-associated TCR beta chains were later found to appear HLA-restricted.

PCR primers comprised 60 Vbeta and 13 Jbeta primers. The repertoire was sequenced with immunoSEQ multiplex PCR; TCRdb's copy has only in-frame clones and lacks some. Among over 150,000 clones listed, about 71% were seen once. The sample comprised PBMCs. The chain carries TRBV5-4 and TRBJ1-1, with D possibly being TRBD1 (6 bases). The receptor was isolated from a middle-aged man in good health and CMV-seronegative. CDR3 sequence (DNA): TGTGCCAGCAGCTTGCAAGGGGGATATAACACTGAAGCTTTCTTT. It encodes CASSLQGGYNTEAFF.